Listed below are T cell receptor beta chains from one sample, sequenced in a study of cytomegalovirus exposure and HLA in healthy donors. The assay was immunoSEQ multiplex PCR, and TCRdb's table has in-frame clones only and misses some. This sample's table reports 150,000 to 200,000 clones. Sequencing was performed on PBMCs. These TCRs come from a young man in good health and CMV-seronegative. Each CDR3 is given with its conserved first and last residue. D genes are given only for firm matches.

v_call,d_call,j_call,cdr3_nt,cdr3_aa
TRBV7-2,.,TRBJ2-2,TGTGCCAGCGCCCGGGGTCGGTCCGGGGAGCTGTTTTTT,CASARGRSGELFF
TRBV2,TRBD2,TRBJ2-7,TGTGCCAGCAGGCTGCTAGCGGGCGGCTCCTACGAGCAGTACTTC,CASRLLAGGSYEQYF
TRBV7-2,TRBD1,TRBJ1-2,TGTGCCAGCAGCTTGGGACAGAGGTGGCTAGGCTACACCTTC,CASSLGQRWLGYTF
TRBV10-3,TRBD1,TRBJ2-2,TGTGCCACCAAACGGGGACAGGAGCCTGGCGGGGAGCTGTTTTTT,CATKRGQEPGGELFF
TRBV6-1,TRBD2,TRBJ2-7,TGTGCCTGCGGACTAGCGGGAGCATACGAGCAGTACTTC,CACGLAGAYEQYF
TRBV10-3,TRBD2,TRBJ2-2,TGTGCCATCAGTTTTCTCGGACTAGCGGGAAACACCGGGGAGCTGTTTTTT,CAISFLGLAGNTGELFF
TRBV9,TRBD2,TRBJ2-3,TGTGCCAGCAGCGTAGGGCCTAGCGGGAGGGGTCCGGATACGCAGTATTTT,CASSVGPSGRGPDTQYF
TRBV25-1,.,TRBJ1-4,TGTGCCAGCAGTGAAGGTCGGGGGGAGGAAAAACTGTTTTTT,CASSEGRGEEKLFF
TRBV2,.,TRBJ1-6,TGTGCCAGCAGTTTGGGTTGGGCAGGGGCTAATTCACCCCTCCACTTT,CASSLGWAGANSPLHF
TRBV27,.,TRBJ2-4,TGTGCCAGCAGTCCCCACAATTTAGCCAAAAACATTCAGTACTTC,CASSPHNLAKNIQYF
TRBV7-9,.,TRBJ1-1,TGTGCCACCACAGACCCTTGGACAAACACTGAAGCTTTCTTT,CATTDPWTNTEAFF